Listed below are T cell receptor beta chains from one sample, sequenced in a study of beta chain features in type 1 diabetes. Method: immunoSEQ multiplex PCR; TCRdb's copy keeps in-frame clones and lacks some. The top ten hold about 0.065% of the sample, which has approximately 470,000 clones, around 28% seen once. The source material was naive CD4+ T cells from blood. The source is a man younger than 35 in good health. Each CDR3 is given with its conserved first and last residue. A D gene is named only where the DNA matches it firmly. Clone size is stated in some rows and not others, as once, few, many or a class when expanded.

clone_size	d_call	j_call	v_call	cdr3_aa	cdr3_nt
NA	NA	TRBJ2-6	TRBV18	CASSPLSGGANVLTF	TGTGCCAGCTCACCACTGAGCGGCGGGGCCAACGTCCTGACTTTC
NA	TRBD2	TRBJ2-5	TRBV25-1	CASSIGLAGAETQYF	TGTGCCAGCTCGATAGGACTAGCGGGGGCAGAGACCCAGTACTTC
few	NA	TRBJ2-2	TRBV7-9	CASSLNTGELFF	TGTGCCAGCAGCTTAAACACCGGGGAGCTGTTTTTT
NA	TRBD1	TRBJ1-4	TRBV9	CASSAGTDNEKLFF	TGTGCCAGCAGCGCCGGGACAGATAATGAAAAACTGTTTTTT
NA	TRBD2	TRBJ2-3	TRBV7-2	CASSSLAGTDTQYF	TGTGCCAGCAGCTCCCTAGCGGGCACAGATACGCAGTATTTT
NA	TRBD1	TRBJ2-7	TRBV5-1	CASSPDRGPYEQYF	TGCGCCAGCAGCCCTGACAGGGGGCCCTACGAGCAGTACTTC
NA	NA	TRBJ2-3	TRBV27	CASSPRGTDTQYF	TGTGCCAGCAGTCCCCGGGGCACAGATACGCAGTATTTT
NA	TRBD2	TRBJ2-3	TRBV30	CAWSGPGTRVFVHTQYF	TGTGCCTGGAGTGGACCCGGGACTAGGGTCTTTGTTCATACGCAGTATTTT
NA	NA	TRBJ2-7	TRBV7-2	CASSLAGSYEQYF	TGTGCCAGCAGCTTAGCTGGCTCCTACGAGCAGTACTTC
NA	TRBD1	TRBJ1-5	TRBV30	CAWSGDRGPDQPQHF	TGTGCCTGGAGTGGGGACAGGGGGCCCGATCAGCCCCAGCATTTT
NA	NA	TRBJ2-3	TRBV27	CASRLIGVASTDTQYF	TGTGCCAGCAGGCTTATCGGGGTAGCTAGCACAGATACGCAGTATTTT
few	NA	TRBJ2-1	TRBV29-1	CSVEWIYNEQFF	TGCAGCGTTGAATGGATTTACAATGAGCAGTTCTTC
NA	NA	TRBJ1-1	TRBV6-5	CASRRQRNTEAFF	TGTGCCAGCAGGCGACAGAGGAACACTGAAGCTTTCTTT
NA	TRBD2	TRBJ2-7	TRBV7-6	CASSPSGPAYEQYF	TGTGCCAGCAGCCCTAGCGGGCCTGCCTACGAGCAGTACTTC
NA	NA	TRBJ1-2	TRBV2	CASSAGDYGYTF	TGTGCCAGCAGTGCAGGGGACTATGGCTACACCTTC